A single sample gave rise to the 4 T cell receptor beta chains below, sequenced in a study of cytomegalovirus exposure and HLA in healthy donors. This PCR relied on a set of 60 Vbeta primers and 13 Jbeta primers. Using immunoSEQ multiplex PCR, the repertoire was profiled, and TCRdb retains in-frame clones only, with some absent. The table has tens of thousands of clones, roughly four fifths seen once. Sequences were obtained from PBMCs. These receptors originate from a man aged 50-60 years in good health and CMV-seronegative.

V gene TRBV6-5 combines with J gene TRBJ2-1, with D perhaps matching TRBD1 (5 bases). Germline-derived CDR1 and CDR2 are MNHEY and SVGAGI. The CDR3 has 14 residues. Trimming pared 2 bases from V and 7 bases from J, leaving 12 bases between. CDR3 bases: TGTGCCAGCAGTTACAGGCAGGGCCTTAATGAGCAGTTCTTC. As protein: CASSYRQGLNEQFF.

The V call is TRBV7-3, the J call TRBJ2-1; 11 bases are a match to TRBD1. Unmatched junction bases numbered 9, after V lost 1 base and J lost 10 bases. The CDR3 sequence is 16 residues long. CDR1 is SGHTA, CDR2 FQGTGA, per germline. Here the CDR3 reads CASSLKGTGGGWEQFF. In nucleotides, the CDR3 is TGTGCCAGCAGCTTAAAGGGGACAGGGGGTGGTTGGGAGCAGTTCTTC. Supplemented by reference TRBV7-3 and TRBJ2-1, the full variable domain reads GAGVSQTPSNKVTEKGKYVELRCDPISGHTALYWYRQSLGQGPEFLIYFQGTGAADDSGLPNDRFFAVRPEGSVSTLKIQRTERGDSAVYLCASSLKGTGGGWEQFFGPGTRLTVL.

The DNA of the CDR3 is TGTGCCAGCAGATCAACAGGGGGCTCTGGAAACACCATATATTTT. It yields the protein CASRSTGGSGNTIYF. This rearrangement joins TRBV28 to TRBJ1-3, with 8 bases aligning to TRBD1. Germline V gives CDR1 MDHEN, CDR2 SYDVKM. Germline trimming cut 6 bases from V and 0 bases from J; bases unmatched to any gene: 4. The CDR3 runs 15 residues.

As DNA, the CDR3 is TGTGCCCCCTCAACAGGGAATTCACCCCTCCACTTT. Translation gives CAPSTGNSPLHF. The rearrangement uses TRBV7-3 and TRBJ1-6; weak D call: TRBD1 (6 bases). The CDR3 has 12 residues. The V end was cut by 11 bases, the J end by 7 bases, with 12 bases between. The V gene's germline CDR1 is SGHTA and CDR2 FQGTGA.